These 5 T cell receptor beta chains came from one sample sequenced in a study of CD8 T cells in Susac syndrome. Reverse transcription of about 0.45 to 1 ug RNA was carried out with random hexamers. TCRdb itself ran the immunoSEQ multiplex PCR reads through MiXCR, one entry per CDR3 protein. The table includes 70,000 or so distinct CDR3 sequences, about 94% detected once. The sample consisted of CD8+ T cells from PBMCs. The receptors were sampled from a human donor with multiple sclerosis.

The rearrangement joins TRBV7-8 to TRBJ2-7; 7 nucleotides align to TRBD2. Germline V gene sequence: CDR1 SGHVS, CDR2 FQNEAQ. This CDR3 is built from 15 residues. With V trimmed by 8 bases and J by 2 bases, 12 bases remained unmatched. This chain's CDR3 is CASHMLASGPYEQYF. The DNA of the CDR3 is TGTGCCAGCCACATGCTGGCTAGCGGTCCCTACGAGCAGTACTTC.

The chain joins TRBV3-1 to TRBJ2-5; 7 bases fit TRBD2. CDR3 length: 17 amino acids. Unmatched junction bases numbered 9, after V lost 0 bases and J lost 2 bases. Germline CDR1 and CDR2: LGHDT and YNNKEL (reference sequence). DNA of the CDR3: TGTGCCAGCAGCCAAGATCTGACTAGCTGGGGACAAGAGACCCAGTACTTC. Encoded protein: CASSQDLTSWGQETQYF.

The chain carries TRBV29-1 and TRBJ1-1, with unresolved D. CDR1 and CDR2 (germline): SQVTM, ANQGSEA. With 4 bases removed from V and 7 bases from J, the gap between germline ends came to 16 bases. The CDR3 has 13 amino acids. DNA for the CDR3: TGCAGCGTTGTTACCGAGGGTCCCGGTGAAGCTTTCTTT. As protein: CSVVTEGPGEAFF.

The V gene is TRBV5-1, the J gene TRBJ2-7; TRBD2 aligns across 9 bases. Unmatched junction bases numbered 7, after V lost 3 bases and J lost 3 bases. CDR3 length: 15 residues. Germline V gene sequence: CDR1 SGHRS, CDR2 YFSETQ. The CDR3 sequence: CASSYLAGEGYEQYF. The DNA of the CDR3 is TGCGCCAGCAGCTACTTAGCGGGAGAGGGCTACGAGCAGTACTTC.

This clonotype was seen only a few times. This chain uses TRBV6-5 with TRBJ1-1; no clear D. The CDR3 totals 13 residues. Trimming removed 0 bases from V and 5 bases from J, with 7 bases in between. CDR1 is MNHEY, CDR2 SVGAGI, per germline. The CDR3 coding sequence is TGTGCCAGCAGTTACTCGTATAGGACTGAAGCTTTCTTT. Residues: CASSYSYRTEAFF.